This passage covers 20 T cell receptor beta chains from one sample sequenced in a study of early T cells in non-severe SARS-CoV-2 infection. Each CDR3 protein gets one entry after TCRdb re-called the 5' RACE reads with MiXCR. The sample includes 90,000 or so distinct CDR3 sequences, 15% of them seen just once. The sample comprised whole blood. These receptors came from an adult who was a healthcare worker with PCR-confirmed SARS-CoV-2 infection or an uninfected control (not recorded which).

This chain links TRBV5-5 with TRBJ2-7; a possible D gene is TRBD1 (6 bases). Deletions cut 4 bases from V and 3 bases from J, with 14 bases between. The length of the CDR3 is 14 residues. Germline CDR1 SGHKS, CDR2 YYEKEE (reference sequence). The CDR3 loop reads CASSRHAGDYEQYF. The CDR3, as DNA: TGTGCCAGCAGCCGGCACGCAGGGGACTACGAGCAGTACTTC.

This clonotype was detected many times. The chain is built from TRBV11-2 and TRBJ2-2; D uncertain. This CDR3 comprises 15 residues. V was pared by 1 base and J by 0 bases, with 6 bases between. Germline assignment: CDR1 SGHAT and CDR2 FQNNGV. CDR3 nucleotides: TGTGCCAGCAGCTTAGGGGGTTCGAACACCGGGGAGCTGTTTTTT. Protein sequence: CASSLGGSNTGELFF.

This clonotype was counted only a few times. J is TRBJ1-4 and V is TRBV7-9, with a weak D call TRBD1 (5 bases). Germline CDR1 reads SEHNR; CDR2 reads FQNEAQ (reference sequence). This CDR3 is built from 13 residues. V shed 3 bases and J shed 8 bases, with 10 bases lying between them. The CDR3 spells CASSFQGGEKLFF. The CDR3 coding sequence is TGTGCCAGCAGCTTCCAGGGTGGCGAAAAACTGTTTTTT.

The rearrangement links TRBV11-2 to TRBJ1-2; maybe TRBD1 (6 bases). The CDR3 is 14 amino acids. Germline V gene data show CDR1 as SGHAT and CDR2 as FQNNGV. The V gene lost 8 bases and the J gene lost 7 bases, with 20 bases spanning the gap. The CDR3 reads CASSPIRRGPGYTF. The CDR3 region has the DNA TGTGCCAGCTCACCTATCCGCAGGGGCCCTGGCTACACCTTC.

This clonotype came up a few times. The chain uses TRBV4-1 and TRBJ2-1; 10 bases agree with TRBD2. CDR3 size: 16 residues. Germline V CDR1 and CDR2: MGHRA, YSYEKL. V was pared by 0 bases and J by 6 bases, with 5 bases of the junction left unmatched. CDR3 amino acids: CASSQEVRLAGNEQFF. Written as DNA, the CDR3 is TGCGCCAGCAGCCAAGAAGTCCGACTAGCGGGCAATGAGCAGTTCTTC.

The chain recombines TRBV10-2 with TRBJ1-4; a possible D gene is TRBD1 (5 bases). Trimming shortened V by 8 bases and J by 7 bases, and 17 bases separated the two germline ends. Germline CDR1 and CDR2: WSHSY and SAAADI. The CDR3 runs to 14 residues. The CDR3 spells CASSQGVGSEKLFF. The DNA of the CDR3 is TGCGCCAGCTCCCAGGGAGTGGGGTCTGAAAAACTGTTTTTT.

This clonotype has a handful of counts. The V gene is TRBV3-1, the J gene TRBJ1-2; no reliable D call. The CDR3 spans 15 residues. Germline values: CDR1 LGHDT, CDR2 YNNKEL (reference sequence). The V and J ends lost 1 base and 8 bases respectively, with 17 bases between them. CDR3 in amino acids: CASSQGAAGPSGYTF. The CDR3 bases are TGTGCCAGCAGCCAAGGGGCGGCCGGACCTTCGGGCTACACCTTC.

CDR3 DNA: TGTGCCAGCAGTTTAGTTCGGACAGGGATTCACGAGCAGTACTTC. Its protein is CASSLVRTGIHEQYF. The rearrangement joins TRBV12-3 or TRBV12-4 to TRBJ2-7, with TRBD1 identical over 8 bases. The V gene end was trimmed by 1 base and the J gene end by 5 bases; junction bases not matched to a gene: 7. This CDR3 has 15 residues.

This clonotype appeared once. The chain carries TRBV7-9 and TRBJ2-5; weak D call: TRBD2 (5 bases). This CDR3 contains 15 residues. Germline values: CDR1 SEHNR, CDR2 FQNEAQ (reference sequence). V was cut by 3 bases and J by 0 bases, with 11 bases left in between. The CDR3 sequence is CASSFLDGDQETQYF. The CDR3 nucleotides are TGTGCCAGCAGCTTTTTGGACGGGGACCAAGAGACCCAGTACTTC.

Of note for this clonotype: A single base separates this from a much larger clone, so it may be a read error. The rearrangement uses TRBV2 and TRBJ2-5; no firm D call. The CDR3 totals 12 residues. V lost 2 bases to trimming and J lost 3 bases, with 4 bases between them. Per the germline V gene, CDR1 is SNHLY and CDR2 is FYNNEI. DNA of the CDR3: TGTGCCAGCAGTGAACGGGAAGAGACCCAGTACTTC. Translated, it gives CASSEREETQYF.

This CDR3 reads CASSPGPENSPLHF. CDR3 nucleotides: TGTGCCAGCAGCCCCGGACCGGAGAATTCACCCCTCCACTTT. The chain carries TRBV28 and TRBJ1-6; D gene ambiguous. Germline CDR1 reads MDHEN; CDR2 reads SYDVKM. Trimming shortened V by 6 bases and J by 7 bases, and 13 bases separated the two germline ends. The CDR3 is 14 amino acids.

This clonotype was found many times. The V gene is TRBV11-2, the J gene TRBJ1-1; 9 bases map to TRBD1. V lost 4 bases and J lost 11; bases outside the gene matches: 11. Germline-derived CDR1 and CDR2 are SGHAT and FQNNGV. There are 14 residues in the CDR3. Here the CDR3 DNA reads TGTGCCAGCAGCTCCACCCGGGACAGGGTTTTGGCTTTCTTT. Translated: CASSSTRDRVLAFF. Full variable domain (outside the CDR3, taken from reference TRBV11-2 and TRBJ1-1): EAGVAQSPRYKIIEKRQSVAFWCNPISGHATLYWYQQILGQGPKLLIQFQNNGVVDDSQLPKDRFSAERLKGVDSTLKIQPAKLEDSAVYLCASSSTRDRVLAFFGQGTRLTVV.

The V call is TRBV6-5, the J call TRBJ2-1; D ambiguous. V lost 6 bases and J lost 6, with 15 bases in between. Germline V gives CDR1 MNHEY, CDR2 SVGAGI. The CDR3 is 14 amino acids. For the CDR3, the DNA is TGTGCCAGCAGGATGAAAGTAGGAGTCAATGAGCAGTTCTTC. Translated, it gives CASRMKVGVNEQFF.

The DNA of the CDR3 is TGCAGTGCTAGAGATCTTATCCAGGCAATTGAGCAGTTCTTC. Translated, it gives CSARDLIQAIEQFF. V and J are TRBV20-1 and TRBJ2-1; D gene ambiguous. V dropped 0 bases and J dropped 9 bases, with 15 bases sitting between them. From germline, CDR1 is DFQATT and CDR2 SNEGSKA (reference sequence). The CDR3 contains 14 residues.

A few counts support this clonotype. The chain uses TRBV12-3 or TRBV12-4 and TRBJ1-1, with 7 bases matching TRBD1. Trimming removed 3 bases from V and 0 bases from J; junction bases left unmatched: 7. This CDR3 contains 16 residues. As DNA, the CDR3 is TGTGCCAGCAGTTTGGGGGACAGAACGGTGAACACTGAAGCTTTCTTT. It specifies CASSLGDRTVNTEAFF.

The chain is built from TRBV29-1 and TRBJ2-3; D may be TRBD1 (6 bases). Trimming removed 6 bases from V and 10 bases from J, with 17 bases in between. Germline V gives CDR1 SQVTM, CDR2 ANQGSEA. There are 12 residues in the CDR3. CDR3: CSVNRVRISQYF. The CDR3 DNA is TGCAGCGTGAACAGGGTCCGGATATCGCAGTATTTT.

This clonotype was detected only a few times. The chain has TRBV10-3 and TRBJ2-1, with 7 positions matching TRBD2. The V gene's germline CDR1 is ENHRY and CDR2 SYGVKD. CDR3 length: 12 residues. V shed 5 bases, J shed 10 bases, and the junction held 5 bases outside the gene matches. CDR3: CAISLTSNEQFF. The CDR3 DNA reads TGTGCCATCAGTCTGACTAGCAACGAGCAGTTCTTC.

This clonotype was picked up a small number of times. The rearrangement joins TRBV6-2 or TRBV6-3 to TRBJ2-3, with D possibly being TRBD1 (6 bases). The germline V and J ends were trimmed by 0 bases and 2 bases, with 12 bases remaining between them. The CDR3 loop spans 16 amino acids. Germline V gene data show CDR1 as MNHEY and CDR2 as SVGEGT. The CDR3 DNA sequence: TGTGCCAGCAGTTACTCGAGGACAGATTACACAGATACGCAGTATTTT. Translation: CASSYSRTDYTDTQYF.

The genes are TRBV2 and TRBJ2-7, with D perhaps given as TRBD1 or TRBD2 (5 bases each). With 8 bases removed from V and 4 bases from J, the gap between germline ends came to 12 bases. The CDR3 spans 12 residues. Germline assignment: CDR1 SNHLY and CDR2 FYNNEI. CDR3 DNA: TGTGCCAGCGGTGGGGGAGCATACGAGCAGTACTTC. It translates to CASGGGAYEQYF.

The V and J genes are TRBV29-1 and TRBJ2-2; possibly TRBD2 for D (5 bases). Germline V gene data show CDR1 as SQVTM and CDR2 as ANQGSEA. The CDR3 runs 14 residues. The V gene lost 2 bases and the J gene lost 1 base, with 8 bases spanning the gap. DNA for the CDR3: TGCAGCGTTGAACCTAGCTTGAACACCGGGGAGCTGTTTTTT. Amino acid sequence: CSVEPSLNTGELFF.